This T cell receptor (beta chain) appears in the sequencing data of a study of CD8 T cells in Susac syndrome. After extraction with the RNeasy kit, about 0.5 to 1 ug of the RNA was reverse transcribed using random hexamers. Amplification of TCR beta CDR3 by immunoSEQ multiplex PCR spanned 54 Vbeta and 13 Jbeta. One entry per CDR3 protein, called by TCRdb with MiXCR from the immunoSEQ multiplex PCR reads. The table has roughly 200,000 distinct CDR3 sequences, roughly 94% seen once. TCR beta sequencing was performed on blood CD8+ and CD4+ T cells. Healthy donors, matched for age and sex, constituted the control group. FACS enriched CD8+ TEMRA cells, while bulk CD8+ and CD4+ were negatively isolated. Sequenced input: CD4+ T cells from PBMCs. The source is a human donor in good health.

As DNA, the CDR3 is TGTGCCAGCAGCGTAGCTGCGGAGGCGAACAATGAGCAGTTCTTC. This encodes CASSVAAEANNEQFF. The chain combines TRBV9 with TRBJ2-1; weak D call: TRBD2 (5 bases). Per the germline V gene, CDR1 is SGDLS and CDR2 is YYNGEE. There are 15 residues in the CDR3. Trimming took 0 bases from V and 5 from J, leaving 12 bases between them. Drawing the rest from reference TRBV9 and TRBJ2-1, the complete variable domain is DSGVTQTPKHLITATGQRVTLRCSPRSGDLSVYWYQQSLDQGLQFLIQYYNGEERAKGNILERFSAQQFPDLHSELNLSSLELGDSALYFCASSVAAEANNEQFFGPGTRLTVL.